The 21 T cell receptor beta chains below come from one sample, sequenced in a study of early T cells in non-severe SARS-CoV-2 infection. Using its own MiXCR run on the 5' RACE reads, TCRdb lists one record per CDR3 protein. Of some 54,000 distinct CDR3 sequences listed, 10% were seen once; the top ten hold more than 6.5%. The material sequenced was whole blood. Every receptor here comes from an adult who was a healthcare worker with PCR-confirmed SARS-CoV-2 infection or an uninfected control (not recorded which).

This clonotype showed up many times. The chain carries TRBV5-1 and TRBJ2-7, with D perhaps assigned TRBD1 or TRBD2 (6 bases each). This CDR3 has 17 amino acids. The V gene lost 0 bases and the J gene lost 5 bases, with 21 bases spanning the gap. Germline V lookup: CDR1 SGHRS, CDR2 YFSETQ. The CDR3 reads CASSLATVVGGADEQYF. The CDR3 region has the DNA TGCGCCAGCAGCTTGGCCACGGTTGTGGGGGGCGCCGACGAGCAGTACTTC.

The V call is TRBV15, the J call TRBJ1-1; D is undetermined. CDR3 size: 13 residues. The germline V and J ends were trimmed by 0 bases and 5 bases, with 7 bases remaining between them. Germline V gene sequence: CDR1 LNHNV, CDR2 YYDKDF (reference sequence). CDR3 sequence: CATSRDVGTEAFF. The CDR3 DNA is TGTGCCACCAGCAGAGATGTTGGGACTGAAGCTTTCTTT.

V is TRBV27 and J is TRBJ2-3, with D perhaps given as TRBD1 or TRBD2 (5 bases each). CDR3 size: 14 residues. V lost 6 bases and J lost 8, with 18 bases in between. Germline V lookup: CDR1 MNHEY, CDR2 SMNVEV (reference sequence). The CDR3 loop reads CASRTWGSSGTQYF. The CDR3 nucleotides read TGTGCCAGCAGAACCTGGGGGAGCTCGGGTACGCAGTATTTT.

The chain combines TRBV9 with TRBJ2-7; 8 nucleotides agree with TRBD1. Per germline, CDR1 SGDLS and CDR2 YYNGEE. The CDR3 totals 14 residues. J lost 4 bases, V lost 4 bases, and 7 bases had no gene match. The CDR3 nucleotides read TGTGCCAGCAGCACCGGACAGGGTAAATACGAGCAGTACTTC. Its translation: CASSTGQGKYEQYF. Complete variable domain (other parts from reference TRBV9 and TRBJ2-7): DSGVTQTPKHLITATGQRVTLRCSPRSGDLSVYWYQQSLDQGLQFLIQYYNGEERAKGNILERFSAQQFPDLHSELNLSSLELGDSALYFCASSTGQGKYEQYFGPGTRLTVT.

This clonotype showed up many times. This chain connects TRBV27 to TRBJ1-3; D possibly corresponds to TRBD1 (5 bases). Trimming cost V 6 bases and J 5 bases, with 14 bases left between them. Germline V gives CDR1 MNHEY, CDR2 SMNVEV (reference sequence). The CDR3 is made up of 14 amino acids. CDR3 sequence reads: CASSKGQSRNTIYF. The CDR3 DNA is TGTGCCAGCAGCAAGGGGCAGAGTCGAAACACCATATATTTT.

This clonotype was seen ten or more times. Here the CDR3 DNA reads TGCAGTGCCCGCATCCAAGGCGGAGGCACAGATACGCAGTATTTT. Protein product: CSARIQGGGTDTQYF. This chain links TRBV20-1 with TRBJ2-3; D not certain. This CDR3 spans 15 amino acids. Germline values: CDR1 DFQATT, CDR2 SNEGSKA (reference sequence). Trimming took off 6 bases at V and 1 base at J, with 17 bases between the two ends.

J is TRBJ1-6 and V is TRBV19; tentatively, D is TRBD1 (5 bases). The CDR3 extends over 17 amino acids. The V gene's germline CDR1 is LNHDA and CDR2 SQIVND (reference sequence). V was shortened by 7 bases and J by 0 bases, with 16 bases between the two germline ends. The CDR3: CASTNGRGSSYNSPLHF. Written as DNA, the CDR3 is TGTGCCAGTACCAACGGGCGGGGCAGCTCCTATAATTCACCCCTCCACTTT. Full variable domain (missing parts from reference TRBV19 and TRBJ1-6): DGGITQSPKYLFRKEGQNVTLSCEQNLNHDAMYWYRQDPGQGLRLIYYSQIVNDFQKGDIAEGYSVSREKKESFPLTVTSAQKNPTAFYLCASTNGRGSSYNSPLHFGNGTRLTVT.

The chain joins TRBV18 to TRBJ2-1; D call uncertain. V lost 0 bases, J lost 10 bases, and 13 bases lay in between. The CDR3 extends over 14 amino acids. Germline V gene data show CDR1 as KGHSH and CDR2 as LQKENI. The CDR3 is CASSPPGLPREQFF. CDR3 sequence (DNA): TGTGCCAGCTCACCACCGGGCCTCCCTCGGGAGCAGTTCTTC.

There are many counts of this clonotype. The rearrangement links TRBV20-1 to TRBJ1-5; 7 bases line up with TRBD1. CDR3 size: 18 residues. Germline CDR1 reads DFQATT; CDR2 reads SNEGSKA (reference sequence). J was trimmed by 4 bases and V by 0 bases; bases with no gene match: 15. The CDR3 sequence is CSARDREGAFISNQPQHF. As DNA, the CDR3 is TGCAGTGCTAGAGACCGGGAGGGGGCCTTTATCTCTAATCAGCCCCAGCATTTT.

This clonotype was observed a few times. The CDR3 protein is CSASRDVSTDTQYF. CDR3 DNA sequence: TGCAGTGCCTCCCGGGACGTAAGCACAGATACGCAGTATTTT. The chain couples TRBV20-1 to TRBJ2-3; D tentatively fits TRBD1 or TRBD2 (5 bases each). V gave up 6 bases and J gave up 0 bases, with 13 bases separating them. CDR1 DFQATT and CDR2 SNEGSKA come from the germline V gene (reference sequence). The CDR3 extends over 14 amino acids.

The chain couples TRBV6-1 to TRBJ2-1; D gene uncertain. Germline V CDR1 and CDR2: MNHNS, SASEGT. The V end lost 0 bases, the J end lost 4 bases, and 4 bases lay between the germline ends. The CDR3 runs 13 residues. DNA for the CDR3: TGTGCCAGCAGTGAAGCGGTGTACAATGAGCAGTTCTTC. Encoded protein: CASSEAVYNEQFF.

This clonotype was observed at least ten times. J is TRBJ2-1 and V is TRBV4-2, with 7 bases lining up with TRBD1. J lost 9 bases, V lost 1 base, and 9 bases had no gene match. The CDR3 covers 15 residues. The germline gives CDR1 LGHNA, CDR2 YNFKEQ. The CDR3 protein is CASSQAGNRGSEQFF. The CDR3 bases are TGTGCCAGCAGCCAAGCGGGAAACAGGGGATCTGAGCAGTTCTTC.

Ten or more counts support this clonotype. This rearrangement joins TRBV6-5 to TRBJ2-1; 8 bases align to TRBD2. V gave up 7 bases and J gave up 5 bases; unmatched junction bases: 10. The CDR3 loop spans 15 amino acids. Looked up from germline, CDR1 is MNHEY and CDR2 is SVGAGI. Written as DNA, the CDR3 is TGTGCCAGCAAAGCGGGAGTAAGGGGTCACAATGAGCAGTTCTTC. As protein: CASKAGVRGHNEQFF.

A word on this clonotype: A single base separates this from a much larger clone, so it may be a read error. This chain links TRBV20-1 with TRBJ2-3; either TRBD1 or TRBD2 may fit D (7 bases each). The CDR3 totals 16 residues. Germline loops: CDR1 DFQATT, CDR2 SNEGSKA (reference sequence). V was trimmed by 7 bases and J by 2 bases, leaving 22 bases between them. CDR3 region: CSVNQGGGPNTDTQYF. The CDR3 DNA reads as TGCAGTGTCAACCAGGGGGGAGGGCCGAACACAGATACGCAGTATTTT.

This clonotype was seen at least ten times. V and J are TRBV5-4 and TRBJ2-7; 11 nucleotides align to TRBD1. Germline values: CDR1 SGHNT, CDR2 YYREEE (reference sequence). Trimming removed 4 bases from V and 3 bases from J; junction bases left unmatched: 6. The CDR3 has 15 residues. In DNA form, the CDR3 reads TGTGCCAGCAGCACGCCCGGGACAGGGGGCTACGAGCAGTACTTC. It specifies CASSTPGTGGYEQYF.

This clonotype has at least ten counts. The CDR3 coding sequence is TGTGCCAGCAGCTTAGCAGGAAACACCATATATTTT. It encodes CASSLAGNTIYF. J is TRBJ1-3 and V is TRBV11-2; D not certain. With 1 base removed from V and 4 bases from J, the gap between germline ends came to 2 bases. CDR3 length equals 12 residues. Germline values: CDR1 SGHAT, CDR2 FQNNGV.

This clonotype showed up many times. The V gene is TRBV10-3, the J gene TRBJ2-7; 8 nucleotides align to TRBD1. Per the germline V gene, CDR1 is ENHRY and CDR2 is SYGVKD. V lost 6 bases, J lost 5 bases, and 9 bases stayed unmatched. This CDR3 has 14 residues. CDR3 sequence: CAIRGDRGGDEQYF. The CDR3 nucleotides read TGTGCCATCAGAGGAGACAGGGGTGGCGACGAGCAGTACTTC.

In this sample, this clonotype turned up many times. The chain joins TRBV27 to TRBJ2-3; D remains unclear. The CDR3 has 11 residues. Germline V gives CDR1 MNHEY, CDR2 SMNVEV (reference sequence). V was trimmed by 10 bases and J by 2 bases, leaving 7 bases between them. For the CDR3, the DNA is TGTGCCACCATTTACACAGATACGCAGTATTTT. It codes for CATIYTDTQYF.

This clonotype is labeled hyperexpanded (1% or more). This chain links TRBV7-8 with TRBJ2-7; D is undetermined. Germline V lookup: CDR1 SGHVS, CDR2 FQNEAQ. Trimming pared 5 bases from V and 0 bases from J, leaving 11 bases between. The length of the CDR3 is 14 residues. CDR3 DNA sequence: TGTGCCAGCAGCCCGGGTGGTGTCTCCTACGAGCAGTACTTC. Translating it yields CASSPGGVSYEQYF.

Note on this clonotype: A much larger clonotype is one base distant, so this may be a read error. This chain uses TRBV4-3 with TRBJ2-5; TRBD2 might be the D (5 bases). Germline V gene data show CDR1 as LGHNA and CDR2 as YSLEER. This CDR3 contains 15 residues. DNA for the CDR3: TGCACCAGCAGCCTGAGGGCGGCGCCGCAAGAGACCCAGTACTTC. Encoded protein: CTSSLRAAPQETQYF.

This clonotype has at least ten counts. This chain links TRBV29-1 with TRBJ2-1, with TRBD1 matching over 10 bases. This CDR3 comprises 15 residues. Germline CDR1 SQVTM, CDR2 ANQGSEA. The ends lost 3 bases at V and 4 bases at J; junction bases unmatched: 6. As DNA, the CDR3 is TGCAGCGTTGACTCCGGGACAGGGGTTTACAATGAGCAGTTCTTC. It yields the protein CSVDSGTGVYNEQFF.